This T cell receptor (beta chain) was recorded in a study of T cell repertoires in cytomegalovirus infection. Study overall: Evidence of both CMV infection and a matching HLA type came from public TCR beta signatures.

This clonotype was seen repeatedly, ten times or more. The antigen remains unidentified. V was trimmed by 6 bases and J by 0 bases, leaving 12 bases between them. The germline V gene encodes CDR1 ENHRY and CDR2 SYGVKD. The CDR3 is 15 residues long. TCRdb re-derived calls from the reads in MiXCR, one entry per CDR3 protein. The sample records around 280,000 distinct CDR3 sequences, roughly an eighth being singletons. Study observations and caveats: Ex vivo, HLA-C-restricted CMV-specific TCR beta clonotypes prevailed over the rest of the response.

The sample comprised PBMCs. The chain uses TRBV10-3 and TRBJ1-3, with D possibly TRBD1 on 6 matching bases. The TCR originated in a human donor in good health (CMV status not recorded). Some clones in this sample may be carry-over from other donors' samples. The chain's CDR3 is CAISRQGSSGNTIYF. CDR3 sequence (DNA): TGTGCCATCAGCCGGCAGGGGAGCTCTGGAAACACCATATATTTT.